A selection of T cell receptor beta chains follows, all from one sample in a study of shared clonotypes between healthy human individuals. TCRdb's table, derived via immunoSEQ multiplex PCR, lists solely in-frame clones and lacks some. The table has about 2.4 million clones, over 85% seen once. The specimen sequenced was naive CD4+ T cells from PBMCs. Every receptor here comes from a man aged 18 to 30 in good health. Some clones in this sample may be carry-over from other donors' samples. Both conserved end residues are part of each CDR3. A D gene is named only where the DNA matches it firmly. The listing skips clone size in some rows; elsewhere it reads once, few, many or a size class.

D	J	V	size	CDR3	DNA
-	TRBJ2-3	TRBV4-1	-	CASSPPTRTDTQYF	TGCGCCAGCAGCCCCCCGACTCGCACAGATACGCAGTATTTT
TRBD1	TRBJ1-1	TRBV6-5	-	CASSSPRTGEDAFF	TGTGCCAGCAGTTCGCCCCGGACAGGGGAGGATGCTTTCTTT
TRBD1	TRBJ1-1	TRBV29-1	-	CSVGTGVTEAFF	TGCAGCGTTGGGACAGGGGTCACTGAAGCTTTCTTT
-	TRBJ1-2	TRBV12-5	few	CASGSDSGAHYGYTF	TGTGCTAGTGGTTCGGACTCGGGGGCCCACTATGGCTACACCTTC
TRBD1	TRBJ1-3	TRBV5-1	few	CASSLGTGAGNTIYF	TGCGCCAGCAGCTTGGGGACAGGGGCTGGAAACACCATATATTTT
-	TRBJ1-1	TRBV5-1	-	CASSYDGLNTEAFF	TGCGCCAGCAGCTACGACGGTTTGAACACTGAAGCTTTCTTT
TRBD2	TRBJ2-1	TRBV18	-	CASSPVTSGRNEQFF	TGTGCCAGCTCACCAGTGACTAGCGGGAGAAATGAGCAGTTCTTC
TRBD1	TRBJ1-5	TRBV5-1	-	CASSLSGGGNQPQHF	TGCGCCAGCAGCTTATCAGGGGGCGGCAATCAGCCCCAGCATTTT
TRBD1	TRBJ2-7	TRBV6-1	-	CASTVDRTAYEQYF	TGTGCCAGCACCGTGGACAGGACGGCGTACGAGCAGTACTTC
TRBD1	TRBJ1-1	TRBV15	-	CATSRTGGHTEAFF	TGTGCCACCAGCCGGACAGGGGGGCACACTGAAGCTTTCTTT
-	TRBJ2-2	TRBV27	-	CASSPGRRENTGELFF	TGTGCCAGCAGCCCCGGGCGGCGGGAGAACACCGGGGAGCTGTTTTTT
TRBD1	TRBJ2-3	TRBV2	-	CASRQGLSTDTQYF	TGTGCCAGCAGACAGGGGCTGAGCACAGATACGCAGTATTTT
-	TRBJ1-1	TRBV5-6	-	CASSLITVPTEAFF	TGTGCCAGCAGCTTGATTACAGTGCCCACTGAAGCTTTCTTT
TRBD2	TRBJ2-7	TRBV28	-	CASSRAGGGYEQYF	TGTGCCAGCAGCCGAGCGGGAGGGGGGTACGAGCAGTACTTC
-	TRBJ1-1	TRBV28	few	CASSPVGREAFF	TGTGCCAGCAGCCCCGTGGGGCGGGAAGCTTTCTTT
-	TRBJ1-6	TRBV5-1	-	CASSSPSGFDSPLHF	TGCGCCAGCAGCTCCCCGTCTGGGTTTGATTCACCCCTCCACTTT
-	TRBJ1-2	TRBV2	-	CASAGSVGYTF	TGTGCCAGCGCTGGCAGTGTGGGCTACACCTTC
-	TRBJ2-7	TRBV28	once	CASSLNYVWSKTRSYEQYF	TGTGCCAGCAGTTTAAATTACGTTTGGTCAAAGACAAGGTCCTACGAGCAGTACTTC
-	TRBJ2-3	TRBV6-5	-	CASSYLRSGQTDTQYF	TGTGCCAGCAGTTACCTGAGGAGCGGGCAAACAGATACGCAGTATTTT
TRBD1	TRBJ1-4	TRBV7-9	-	CASSLGQGVNEKLFF	TGTGCCAGCAGCTTAGGACAGGGAGTAAATGAAAAACTGTTTTTT
-	TRBJ1-2	TRBV29-1	-	CSVRNIQGGGYTF	TGCAGCGTTAGAAATATCCAGGGCGGAGGCTACACCTTC
-	TRBJ2-1	TRBV5-1	-	CASSLGSRAYNEQFF	TGCGCCAGCAGCTTGGGGTCCAGGGCCTACAATGAGCAGTTCTTC
-	TRBJ2-7	TRBV10-3	few	CAISEGVGHYEQYF	TGTGCCATCAGTGAGGGTGTAGGACACTACGAGCAGTACTTC
TRBD1	TRBJ1-1	TRBV5-4	few	CASSTSQGTPAWAAFF	TGTGCCAGCAGCACGTCACAGGGGACTCCGGCCTGGGCAGCTTTCTTT
TRBD1	TRBJ2-7	TRBV5-1	once	CASSPGQGPYEQYF	TGCGCCAGCAGCCCGGGACAGGGTCCCTACGAGCAGTACTTC
-	TRBJ1-3	TRBV7-9	-	CASSSRPAGTGNTIYF	TGTGCCAGCAGCTCCCGCCCTGCAGGGACTGGAAACACCATATATTTT
-	TRBJ2-1	TRBV9	-	CASSASGSSYNEQFF	TGTGCCAGCAGCGCCTCAGGTAGCTCCTACAATGAGCAGTTCTTC
-	TRBJ2-2	TRBV10-1	once	CASSESSGNTGELFF	TGCGCCAGCAGTGAAAGTAGCGGAAACACCGGGGAGCTGTTTTTT
-	TRBJ1-3	TRBV28	once	CASSGAGLSGNTIYF	TGTGCCAGCAGTGGGGCAGGGCTCTCTGGAAACACCATATATTTT
-	TRBJ1-1	TRBV18	-	CASSPIGKPDTEAFF	TGTGCCAGCTCACCTATCGGGAAACCAGACACTGAAGCTTTCTTT
TRBD2	TRBJ2-1	TRBV5-1	-	CASSLGLVSGNEQFF	TGCGCCAGCAGCCTGGGACTAGTTTCGGGCAATGAGCAGTTCTTC
-	TRBJ2-3	TRBV7-2	once	CASSYTRPDTQYF	TGTGCCAGCAGTTATACAAGGCCAGATACGCAGTATTTT
-	TRBJ2-7	TRBV5-1	-	CASSSGSSSYEQYF	TGCGCCAGCAGCTCAGGGTCCAGCTCCTACGAGCAGTACTTC
-	TRBJ1-5	TRBV27	once	CASSLSRGLLNQPQHF	TGTGCCAGCAGTTTATCTAGAGGGCTCCTCAATCAGCCCCAGCATTTT
TRBD1	TRBJ1-5	TRBV28	-	CASTAGQGWQPQHF	TGTGCCAGCACCGCGGGACAGGGATGGCAGCCCCAGCATTTT
-	TRBJ2-2	TRBV27	-	CASSRSPNTGELFF	TGTGCCAGCAGTCGTAGCCCGAACACCGGGGAGCTGTTTTTT
TRBD2	TRBJ2-7	TRBV7-9	-	CASSLDSGRSHEQYF	TGTGCCAGCAGCTTAGATAGCGGGAGGTCCCACGAGCAGTACTTC
-	TRBJ1-2	TRBV19	-	CASSMALRRLDYGYTF	TGTGCCAGTAGTATGGCTCTGCGGCGTTTGGACTATGGCTACACCTTC
TRBD1	TRBJ1-4	TRBV6-5	-	CASSYGGTGYEKLFF	TGTGCCAGCAGTTATGGGGGGACAGGGTACGAAAAACTGTTTTTT
-	TRBJ2-7	TRBV14	-	CASSQQTHLAYEQYF	TGTGCCAGCAGCCAACAGACACATCTTGCCTACGAGCAGTACTTC
-	TRBJ2-7	TRBV19	-	CASSAGATVTGEQYF	TGTGCCAGTAGCGCCGGGGCGACAGTTACGGGCGAGCAGTACTTC
-	TRBJ1-1	TRBV11-2	once	CASSGQQNTEAFF	TGTGCCAGCAGCGGACAGCAAAACACTGAAGCTTTCTTT
-	TRBJ2-7	TRBV28	once	CASTSTYEQYF	TGTGCCAGCACCTCGACCTACGAGCAGTACTTC
-	TRBJ2-2	TRBV7-3	-	CASSPRRRDTGELFF	TGTGCCAGCAGCCCCCGACGGCGGGACACCGGGGAGCTGTTTTTT
-	TRBJ2-7	TRBV2	once	CASREETYEQYF	TGTGCCAGCAGGGAGGAGACCTACGAGCAGTACTTC
TRBD2	TRBJ2-5	TRBV6-5	once	CASSYSGRAVETQYF	TGTGCCAGCAGTTACAGCGGGAGGGCCGTAGAGACCCAGTACTTC
TRBD1	TRBJ2-6	TRBV4-1	-	CASRGTGGLSGANVLTF	TGCGCCAGCAGAGGGACAGGGGGCTTATCGGGGGCCAACGTCCTGACTTTC
TRBD2	TRBJ2-1	TRBV6-6	-	CASTPPGGGYNEQFF	TGTGCCAGCACCCCTCCGGGAGGGGGGTACAATGAGCAGTTCTTC
TRBD2	TRBJ2-7	TRBV4-3	-	CASSQGTSGYEQYF	TGCGCCAGCAGCCAAGGGACTAGCGGTTACGAGCAGTACTTC
TRBD1	TRBJ1-1	TRBV15	-	CATSRGMEGANTEAFF	TGTGCCACCAGCAGGGGTATGGAGGGGGCTAACACTGAAGCTTTCTTT
-	TRBJ1-4	TRBV9	-	CASSVALQREKLFF	TGTGCCAGCAGCGTAGCCTTACAGCGAGAAAAACTGTTTTTT
-	TRBJ2-5	TRBV5-4	once	CASSLGQLQETQYF	TGTGCCAGCAGCTTGGGGCAGCTCCAAGAGACCCAGTACTTC
-	TRBJ2-5	TRBV19	once	CASSSTWKGETQYF	TGTGCCAGTAGTTCTACATGGAAGGGTGAGACCCAGTACTTC
-	TRBJ1-1	TRBV15	-	CATSIRDAAEAFF	TGTGCCACCAGCATCCGGGACGCCGCTGAAGCTTTCTTT
-	TRBJ1-2	TRBV5-1	-	CASSPGTPLNGYTF	TGCGCCAGCAGCCCAGGGACACCCCTGAATGGCTACACCTTC